The clone carrying this T cell receptor beta chain was picked up one time. In the original workflow: Reference gene primer amplification yielded estimated nucleated cell counts. Generated by immunoSEQ multiplex PCR, the TCRdb table keeps only in-frame clones and is missing some. V, J and clone size are those of that table, while D and trimming were read from the DNA. The table lists 55,000 to 75,000 clones, roughly 88% of them singletons, with roughly 4% in the top ten. The sample is drawn from a study of blood T cell repertoires in COVID-19. Study details: The cDNA or gDNA used as material had been derived from T cells, B-cell-depleted T cells, or PBMCs.

Germline CDR1 SGHTA, CDR2 FQGTGA. Trimming left V 5 bases short and J 5 bases short, with 12 bases between. The length of the CDR3 is 13 residues. Sample: peripheral blood. V and J are TRBV7-3 and TRBJ2-5; D call uncertain. This receptor was taken from a man aged 45-65 years with active COVID-19. CDR3 sequence reads: CASSVDGWETQYF. The CDR3 DNA reads as TGTGCCAGCAGCGTCGACGGGTGGGAGACCCAGTACTTC.